A selection of T cell receptor beta chains follows, all from one sample in a study of long-term antiretroviral therapy in people with HIV. Profiling relied on immunoSEQ multiplex PCR, and the TCRdb table lists in-frame clones only, not all of them. This sample yields about 27,000 clones, of which approximately 78% are seen a single time; more than 7.5% belongs to the top ten. Source: unsorted PBMCs, taken 3 years after starting antiretroviral therapy. These receptors were collected from a man between 35 and 55 years old with HIV. CDR3s include the opening cysteine and the closing phenylalanine or tryptophan. D genes are given only for firm matches. Some rows mark clone size as missing; the rest say once, few, many or name a class of expanded clone.

TGTGCCAGCAGCTTGGTGGGCAGGGGGAACACTGAAGCTTTCTTT	CASSLVGRGNTEAFF	TRBV5-6	-	TRBJ1-1	-
TGTGCCAGCAGCCAAGGTGGGGGAACCGGGGAGCTGTTTTTT	CASSQGGGTGELFF	TRBV6-5	-	TRBJ2-2	-
TGTGCCAGCAGGGGGGGCGGATCCTACAATGAGCAGTTCTTC	CASRGGGSYNEQFF	TRBV25-1	-	TRBJ2-1	-
TGTGCCAGCAGCGTCCATACGGAAGCTGAAGCTTTCTTT	CASSVHTEAEAFF	TRBV9	-	TRBJ1-1	-
TGTGCCAGTAGTATCCACGTGAACACTGAAGCTTTCTTT	CASSIHVNTEAFF	TRBV19	-	TRBJ1-1	-
TGTGCCAGTAGTCCGGGACTAGCGGGGACGGCGCAGTATTTT	CASSPGLAGTAQYF	TRBV19	-	TRBJ2-3	TRBD2
TGTGCCAGCAGTGAAATGCCGGGGACGGAGGATAGCAATCAGCCCCAGCATTTT	CASSEMPGTEDSNQPQHF	TRBV6-1	once	TRBJ1-5	-
TGTGCCAGCAGCTCTAGCGGGGGGGTAACCGGGGAGCTGTTTTTT	CASSSSGGVTGELFF	TRBV7-2	-	TRBJ2-2	TRBD2
TGTGCCAGCAGGGGGCGGGAGGCCGGGGAGCTGTTTTTT	CASRGREAGELFF	TRBV28	-	TRBJ2-2	TRBD2
TGTGCCAGCAGCTTAGCTTCCCTATGGGATGAGCAGTTCTTC	CASSLASLWDEQFF	TRBV7-8	-	TRBJ2-1	-
TGTGCCAGCAGCCCCCCCGGACAGGGGGCGTCCTATGGCTACACCTTC	CASSPPGQGASYGYTF	TRBV7-9	-	TRBJ1-2	TRBD1
TGCAGCCTGGCTTCGGGCATCACAGATACGCAGTATTTT	CSLASGITDTQYF	TRBV29-1	-	TRBJ2-3	-
TGTGCCAGCAGCCGATCGACAGGGCGGTACGAGCAGTACTTC	CASSRSTGRYEQYF	TRBV5-4	-	TRBJ2-7	TRBD1
TGTGCCAGTAGTATCATGAGTGGGGGCGCTGGTGGCTACACCTTC	CASSIMSGGAGGYTF	TRBV19	-	TRBJ1-2	-
TGTGCCAGCACCCAGGGGCTAGCGGGCCGCCCAGATACGCAGTATTTT	CASTQGLAGRPDTQYF	TRBV7-9	-	TRBJ2-3	TRBD2
TGTGCCAGCAGCGTAGCCGGAGCCGAATACAATGAGCAGTTCTTC	CASSVAGAEYNEQFF	TRBV9	once	TRBJ2-1	-
TGTGCCAGCAGTGGAAAGGGGGCTGGGACAGATACGCAGTATTTT	CASSGKGAGTDTQYF	TRBV6-4	-	TRBJ2-3	TRBD1
TGTGCCAGCAGCCTCGGGTATTCTAGCACAGATACGCAGTATTTT	CASSLGYSSTDTQYF	TRBV7-6	few	TRBJ2-3	-
TGCGCCAGCAGCCCAGAGGTGGGTTCCTACAATGAGCAGTTCTTC	CASSPEVGSYNEQFF	TRBV5-1	-	TRBJ2-1	-
TGTGCCAGCAGTTCTACAGGCTTAACCTCCTACGAGCAGTACTTC	CASSSTGLTSYEQYF	TRBV6-5	-	TRBJ2-7	-
TGTGCCAGCAGCTGGCAGCGCCCCAGCTCCTACAATGAGCAGTTCTTC	CASSWQRPSSYNEQFF	TRBV2	-	TRBJ2-1	-
TGCGCCAGCAGTGAGGAGGGGGGACGGAGGTTAGGGGATACGCAGTATTTT	CASSEEGGRRLGDTQYF	TRBV10-2	-	TRBJ2-3	-
TGTGCCAGCAGCTCCCCGGGACAGGGGACCTACGAGCAGTACTTC	CASSSPGQGTYEQYF	TRBV7-9	-	TRBJ2-7	TRBD1
TGTGCCAGCAGTGGGGGAGGTGTCTCGGAGACCCAGTACTTC	CASSGGGVSETQYF	TRBV27	-	TRBJ2-5	-
TGTGCCATCAGCCCGGGACGGATGAACACTGAAGCTTTCTTT	CAISPGRMNTEAFF	TRBV10-3	-	TRBJ1-1	-
TGCGCCAGCAGCCCGAGCCCCCAGGGGCGAAGGGTCGAGCAGTACTTC	CASSPSPQGRRVEQYF	TRBV5-1	-	TRBJ2-7	-
TGCGCCAGCAGTGAGTTTGGAATCAGCACAGATACGCAGTATTTT	CASSEFGISTDTQYF	TRBV10-1	-	TRBJ2-3	-
TGTGCCAGCAGCACACGGCTGAGCTCTGGAAACACCATATATTTT	CASSTRLSSGNTIYF	TRBV28	-	TRBJ1-3	-
TGTGCCAGCAGTCCAGGGGGGAGTCAGCCCCAGCATTTT	CASSPGGSQPQHF	TRBV27	-	TRBJ1-5	TRBD1
TGTGCCAGCAGCCCAAACCCGACGGGACATCGGTATTTT	CASSPNPTGHRYF	TRBV6-5	-	TRBJ1-3	-
TGTGCCAGCGCTACATTAGCGGGAAGCACAGATACGCAGTATTTT	CASATLAGSTDTQYF	TRBV6-1	-	TRBJ2-3	TRBD2
TGTGCCAGCAGCTTGGTCACAGATACGCAGTATTTT	CASSLVTDTQYF	TRBV5-4	-	TRBJ2-3	-
TGTGCCAGCAGACCCTCCCCGGGACTAGCATCCAGCACAGATACGCAGTATTTT	CASRPSPGLASSTDTQYF	TRBV27	few	TRBJ2-3	TRBD2
TGTGCCAGTTCGGGACAGGGAACTAGCAATCAGCCCCAGCATTTT	CASSGQGTSNQPQHF	TRBV19	-	TRBJ1-5	TRBD1
TGTGCCAGCAGTGAAACGACAGGGGGCCTCTACGAGCAGTACTTC	CASSETTGGLYEQYF	TRBV6-1	-	TRBJ2-7	TRBD1
TGTGCCAGCAGCTACGGACAAACAAACACCGGGGAGCTGTTTTTT	CASSYGQTNTGELFF	TRBV5-6	-	TRBJ2-2	-
TGCGCCAGCAGCCAATTCCCTCTAGCGGGGGGGAACACCGGGGAGCTGTTTTTT	CASSQFPLAGGNTGELFF	TRBV4-1	-	TRBJ2-2	TRBD2
TGTGCCAGCTCACCACCTGTAGGGGGCAAGAACGCAGATACGCAGTATTTT	CASSPPVGGKNADTQYF	TRBV18	-	TRBJ2-3	TRBD1
TGCGCCAGCAGGGGGGACAGGGGCCGCGCCGAAGAGACCCAGTACTTC	CASRGDRGRAEETQYF	TRBV5-1	-	TRBJ2-5	TRBD1
TGCAGTGCTAGCCTCGGCGAGACCCAGTACTTC	CSASLGETQYF	TRBV20-1	-	TRBJ2-5	-
TGTGCCAGCAGCCCGGGACAGGGGAACGTAGGATACGAAAAACTGTTTTTT	CASSPGQGNVGYEKLFF	TRBV7-9	-	TRBJ1-4	TRBD1
TGTGCCAGCAGCTTAGTTGTTACTAGCGGGACAGATACGCAGTATTTT	CASSLVVTSGTDTQYF	TRBV7-9	-	TRBJ2-3	TRBD2
TGTGCCAGTAGTCACAGGAGGGGGGAGACCCAGTACTTC	CASSHRRGETQYF	TRBV19	once	TRBJ2-5	-
TGTGCCAGCAGCTCGAGATGGACGGCGAACACTGAAGCTTTCTTT	CASSSRWTANTEAFF	TRBV5-5	-	TRBJ1-1	-
TGTGCCATCAGTGAGCATAGGGCCGAGCGGGACAACGGCTACACCTTC	CAISEHRAERDNGYTF	TRBV10-3	-	TRBJ1-2	-
TGTGCCAGCAGTGTACCTAACACTGAAGCTTTCTTT	CASSVPNTEAFF	TRBV6-1	-	TRBJ1-1	-
TGTGCCAGCACCGAGGGGGGGATCGATCAGCCCCAGCATTTT	CASTEGGIDQPQHF	TRBV2	-	TRBJ1-5	-
TGTGCCAGCTCACCGGACAGGGTCAATGAGCAGTTCTTC	CASSPDRVNEQFF	TRBV18	-	TRBJ2-1	TRBD1
TGCGCCAGCAGCCCGTCAGGACAGGGGGCCGGGGAGCAGTACTTC	CASSPSGQGAGEQYF	TRBV5-1	-	TRBJ2-7	TRBD1